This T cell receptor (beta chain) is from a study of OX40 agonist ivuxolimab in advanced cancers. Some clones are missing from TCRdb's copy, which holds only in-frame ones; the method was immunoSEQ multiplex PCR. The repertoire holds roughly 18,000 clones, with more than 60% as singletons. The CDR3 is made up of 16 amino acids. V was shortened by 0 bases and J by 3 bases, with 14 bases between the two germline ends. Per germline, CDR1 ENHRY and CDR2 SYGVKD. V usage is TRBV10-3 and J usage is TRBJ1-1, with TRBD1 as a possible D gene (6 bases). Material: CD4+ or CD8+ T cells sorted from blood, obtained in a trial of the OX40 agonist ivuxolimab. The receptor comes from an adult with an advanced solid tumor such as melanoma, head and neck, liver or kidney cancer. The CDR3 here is CAISESGGIGDTEAFF. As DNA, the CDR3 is TGTGCCATCAGTGAGTCAGGGGGAATTGGGGACACTGAAGCTTTCTTT.